This entry is about one T cell receptor (beta chain). The sample originates from a study of shared clonotypes between healthy human individuals. Sequencing used immunoSEQ multiplex PCR; TCRdb keeps in-frame clones, though not all of them. The data show under 350,000 clones, roughly 84% seen once. Germline V CDR1 and CDR2: SGHAT, FQNNGV. V gave up 5 bases and J gave up 5 bases, with 15 bases separating them. CDR3 length: 14 residues. Every contributor of samples was a Caucasian grown-up residing in Nashville, Tennessee. Specimen: memory CD8+ T cells sorted from blood. Subset described: CD45RO+ cells pooled with CCR7-negative TemRA cells. The rearrangement links TRBV11-2 to TRBJ2-5; maybe TRBD2 (6 bases). This TCR came from a man aged 18 to 29 in good health. The CDR3 reads CASSPAGFGETQYF. In DNA form, the CDR3 reads TGTGCCAGCAGCCCTGCGGGGTTTGGGGAGACCCAGTACTTC.